The 8 T cell receptor beta chains given below trace back to one sample, sequenced in a study of beta chain features in type 1 diabetes. Overall study findings and caveats: When Type 1 diabetes patients were examined, their TCRB CDR3s proved moderately but significantly shorter in all four CD4+ subsets.

The authors reverse transcribed all of the isolated RNA, so sequencing captured expressed TCRB transcripts. TCRdb's table, derived via immunoSEQ multiplex PCR, lists solely in-frame clones and lacks some. The sample lists a few hundred thousand clones; 9.5% to 10% were seen once. Their antigen targets remain unknown. Sequencing was carried out using central memory CD4+ T cells from blood. The receptor source for this set is a man aged 25-45 years with type 1 diabetes.

The chain uses TRBV6-5 and TRBJ2-7; no clear D. The CDR3 has 12 residues. V lost 7 bases and J lost 0, with 7 bases in between. From germline, CDR1 is MNHEY and CDR2 SVGAGI. The CDR3 region is CASTDGSYEQYF. CDR3 coding DNA: TGTGCCAGCACCGACGGCTCCTACGAGCAGTACTTC.

This clone was observed a few times. One end of the junction does not line up with germline, which may come from a read error. The rearrangement links TRBV30 to TRBJ1-2; 7 bases agree with TRBD1. There are 15 residues in the CDR3. In germline, CDR1 is GTSNPN, CDR2 SVGIG (reference sequence). The CDR3 DNA reads as TGTGCCTGGCGTGTCCACAGGGGAGGGGACTATGGCTACACCTTC. Protein: CAWRVHRGGDYGYTF.

The chain couples TRBV11-1 to TRBJ1-4; 7 bases are shared with TRBD1. The V segment lost 5 bases and the J segment 5 bases; nucleotides outside the gene matches: 8. The CDR3 consists of 15 residues. The germline gives CDR1 SGHAT, CDR2 FQDESV (reference sequence). CDR3 nucleotide sequence: TGTGCCAGCAGCCCGGGGACAGCGGAGAATGAAAAACTGTTTTTT. This gives the protein CASSPGTAENEKLFF.

This clone was counted many times. The junction departs from the called germline gene at one end, perhaps through a read error. The V call is TRBV14, the J call TRBJ1-1; D gene unclear. From germline, CDR1 is SGHDN and CDR2 FVKESK. The CDR3 is 14 residues long. CDR3 region: CASSQVAGNAEAFF. The CDR3 bases are TGTGCCAGCAGCCAAGTAGCGGGGAACGCTGAAGCTTTCTTT.

In regard to this clone: This CDR3 is also generated by other DNA sequences in the sample. The V and J genes are TRBV18 and TRBJ1-4; D is unresolved. The germline V gene encodes CDR1 KGHSH and CDR2 LQKENI. The CDR3 is 15 amino acids. V lost 3 bases to trimming and J lost 2 bases, with 10 bases between them. This CDR3 is CASSPSAATNEKLFF. In nucleotides, the CDR3 is TGTGCCAGCTCACCTTCCGCGGCGACTAATGAAAAACTGTTTTTT.

V usage is TRBV9 and J usage is TRBJ2-2, with D hard to call. The length of the CDR3 is 16 residues. The ends were cut back, 0 bases at V and 2 bases at J, with 11 bases in the middle. Germline assignment: CDR1 SGDLS and CDR2 YYNGEE. The CDR3: CASSVGHSSNTGELFF. Written as DNA, the CDR3 is TGTGCCAGCAGCGTAGGCCATTCCTCAAACACCGGGGAGCTGTTTTTT.

V usage is TRBV14 and J usage is TRBJ2-4, with a tentative D call TRBD1 (5 bases). Deletions cut 4 bases from V and 0 bases from J, with 13 bases between. The CDR3 covers 16 residues. Germline CDR1 reads SGHDN; CDR2 reads FVKESK. The CDR3 DNA reads as TGTGCCAGCAGCCCCACCCTGACAGCAGCCAAAAACATTCAGTACTTC. Amino acids: CASSPTLTAAKNIQYF.

The rearrangement links TRBV27 to TRBJ1-4; D unresolved. There are 15 residues in the CDR3. Trimming left V 8 bases short and J 0 bases short, with 13 bases between. Germline CDR1 MNHEY, CDR2 SMNVEV (reference sequence). CDR3 sequence reads: CASGSNYATNEKLFF. Here the CDR3 DNA reads TGTGCCAGCGGATCAAACTATGCAACTAATGAAAAACTGTTTTTT.